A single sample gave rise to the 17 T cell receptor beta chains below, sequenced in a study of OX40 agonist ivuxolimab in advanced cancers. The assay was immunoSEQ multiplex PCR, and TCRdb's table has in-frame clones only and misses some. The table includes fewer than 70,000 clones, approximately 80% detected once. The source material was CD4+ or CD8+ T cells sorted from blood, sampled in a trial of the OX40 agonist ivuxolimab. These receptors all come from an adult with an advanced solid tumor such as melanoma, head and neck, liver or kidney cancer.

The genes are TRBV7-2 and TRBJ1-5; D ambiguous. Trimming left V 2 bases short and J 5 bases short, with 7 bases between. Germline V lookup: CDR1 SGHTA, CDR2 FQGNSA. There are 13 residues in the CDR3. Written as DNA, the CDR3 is TGTGCCAGCAGCTTAAGCAGAGATCAGCCCCAGCATTTT. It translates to CASSLSRDQPQHF.

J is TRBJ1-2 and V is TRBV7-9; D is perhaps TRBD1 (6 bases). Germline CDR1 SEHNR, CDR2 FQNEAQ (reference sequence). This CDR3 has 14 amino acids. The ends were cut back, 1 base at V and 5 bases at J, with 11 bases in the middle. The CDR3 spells CASSLGTGTYGYTF. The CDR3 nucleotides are TGTGCCAGCAGCTTAGGAACCGGGACATATGGCTACACCTTC.

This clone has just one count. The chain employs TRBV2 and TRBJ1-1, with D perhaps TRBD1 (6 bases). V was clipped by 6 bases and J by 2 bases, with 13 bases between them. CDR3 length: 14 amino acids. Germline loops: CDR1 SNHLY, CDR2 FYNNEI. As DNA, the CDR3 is TGTGCCAGCAGAAGACTCAGGGGTAACACTGAAGCTTTCTTT. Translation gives CASRRLRGNTEAFF.

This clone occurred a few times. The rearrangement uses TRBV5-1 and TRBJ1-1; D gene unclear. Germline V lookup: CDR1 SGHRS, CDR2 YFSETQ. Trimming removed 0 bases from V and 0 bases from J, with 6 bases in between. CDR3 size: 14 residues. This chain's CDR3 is CASSLDGMNTEAFF. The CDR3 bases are TGCGCCAGCAGCTTGGACGGGATGAACACTGAAGCTTTCTTT.

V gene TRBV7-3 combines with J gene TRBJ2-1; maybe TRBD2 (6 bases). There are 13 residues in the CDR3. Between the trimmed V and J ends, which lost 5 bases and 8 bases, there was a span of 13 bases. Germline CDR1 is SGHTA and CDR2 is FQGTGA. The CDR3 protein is CASSVGTADEQFF. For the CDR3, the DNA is TGTGCCAGCAGCGTTGGGACTGCGGATGAGCAGTTCTTC.

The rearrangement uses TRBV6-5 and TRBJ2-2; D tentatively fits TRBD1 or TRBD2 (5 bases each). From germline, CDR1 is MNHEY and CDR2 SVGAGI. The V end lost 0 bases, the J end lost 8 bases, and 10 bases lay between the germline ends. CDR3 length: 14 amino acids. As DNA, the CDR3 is TGTGCCAGCAGTTACTCCAGGGTAGCGGGGGAGCTGTTTTTT. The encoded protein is CASSYSRVAGELFF.

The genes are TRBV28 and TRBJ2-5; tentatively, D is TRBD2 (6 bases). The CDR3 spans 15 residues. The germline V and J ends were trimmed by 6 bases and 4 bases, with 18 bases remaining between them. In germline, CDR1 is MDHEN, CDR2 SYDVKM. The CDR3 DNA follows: TGTGCCAGCAGCCACGGGACTCCACGGGGAGAGACCCAGTACTTC. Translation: CASSHGTPRGETQYF.

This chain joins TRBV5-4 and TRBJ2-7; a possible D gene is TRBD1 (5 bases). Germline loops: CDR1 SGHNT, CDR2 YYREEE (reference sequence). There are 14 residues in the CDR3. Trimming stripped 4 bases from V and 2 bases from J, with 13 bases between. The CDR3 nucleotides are TGTGCCAGCAGCAGGCTCGGACAACCCTACGAGCAGTACTTC. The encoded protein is CASSRLGQPYEQYF.

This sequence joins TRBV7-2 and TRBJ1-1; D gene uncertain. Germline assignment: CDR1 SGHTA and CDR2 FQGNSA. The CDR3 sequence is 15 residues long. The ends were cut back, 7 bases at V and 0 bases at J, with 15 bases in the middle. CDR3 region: CASTSAFLMNTEAFF. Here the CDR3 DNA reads TGTGCCAGCACCTCTGCATTTCTCATGAACACTGAAGCTTTCTTT.

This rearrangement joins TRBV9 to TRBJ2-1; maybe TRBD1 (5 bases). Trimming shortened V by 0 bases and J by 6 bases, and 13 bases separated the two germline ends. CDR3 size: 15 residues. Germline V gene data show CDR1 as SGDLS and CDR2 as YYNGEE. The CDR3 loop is CASSVGVGEGNEQFF. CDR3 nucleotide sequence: TGTGCCAGCAGCGTAGGAGTAGGGGAAGGCAATGAGCAGTTCTTC.

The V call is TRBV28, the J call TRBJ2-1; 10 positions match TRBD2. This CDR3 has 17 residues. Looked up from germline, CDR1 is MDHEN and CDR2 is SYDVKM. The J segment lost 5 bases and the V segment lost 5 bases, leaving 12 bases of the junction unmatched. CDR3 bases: TGTGCCAGCAGTATAAGACTCTTTAGCGGGGGGCACAATGAGCAGTTCTTC. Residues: CASSIRLFSGGHNEQFF.

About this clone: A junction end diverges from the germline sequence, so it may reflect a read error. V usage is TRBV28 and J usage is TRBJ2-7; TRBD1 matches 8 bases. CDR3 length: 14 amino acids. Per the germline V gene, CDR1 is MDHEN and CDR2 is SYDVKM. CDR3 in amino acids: CASSLDPRTGTSAF. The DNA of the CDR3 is TGTGCCAGCAGTCTAGATCCTCGGACAGGGACTTCCGCCTTC.

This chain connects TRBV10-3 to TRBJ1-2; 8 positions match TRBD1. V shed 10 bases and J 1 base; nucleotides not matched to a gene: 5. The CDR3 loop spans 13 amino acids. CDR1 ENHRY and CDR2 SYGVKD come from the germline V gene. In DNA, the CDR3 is TGTGCCACCTGGACAGGGATTAACTATGGCTACACCTTC. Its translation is CATWTGINYGYTF.

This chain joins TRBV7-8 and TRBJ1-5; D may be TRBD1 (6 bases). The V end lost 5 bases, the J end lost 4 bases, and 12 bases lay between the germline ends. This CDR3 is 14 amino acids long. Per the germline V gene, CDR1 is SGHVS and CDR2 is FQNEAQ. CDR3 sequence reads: CASSTGTPNQPQHF. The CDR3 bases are TGTGCCAGCAGCACCGGGACACCTAATCAGCCCCAGCATTTT.

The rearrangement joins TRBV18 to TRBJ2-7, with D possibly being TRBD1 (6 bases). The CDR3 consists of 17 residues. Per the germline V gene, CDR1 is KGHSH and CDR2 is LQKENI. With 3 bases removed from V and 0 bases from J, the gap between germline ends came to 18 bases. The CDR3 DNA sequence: TGTGCCAGCTCACCGTTAAGGGGACATCAGAGCTCCTACGAGCAGTACTTC. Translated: CASSPLRGHQSSYEQYF.

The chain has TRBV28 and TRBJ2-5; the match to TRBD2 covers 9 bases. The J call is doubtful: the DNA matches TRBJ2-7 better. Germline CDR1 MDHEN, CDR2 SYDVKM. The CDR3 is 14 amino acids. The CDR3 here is CASSLIAGVGEQYF. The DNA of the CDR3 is TGTGCCAGCAGTTTAATAGCGGGAGTCGGCGAGCAGTACTTC.

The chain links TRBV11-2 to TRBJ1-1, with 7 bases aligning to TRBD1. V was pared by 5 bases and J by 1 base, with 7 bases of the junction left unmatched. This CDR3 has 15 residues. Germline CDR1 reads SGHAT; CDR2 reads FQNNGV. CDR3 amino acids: CASSKNRGTNTEAFF. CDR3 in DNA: TGTGCCAGCAGCAAAAACAGGGGAACGAACACTGAAGCTTTCTTT.